The 15 T cell receptor beta chains listed next were all sequenced from one sample in a study of identical twins. TCRdb used MiXCR to reprocess the 5' RACE reads, holding one entry per CDR3 protein. The sample lists 200,000 to 250,000 distinct CDR3 sequences, 7.5% occurring once. These records were also assigned to another study, of yellow fever vaccine responses in identical twins.

Sequencing was carried out using memory (CD45RO+) T cells sorted from blood. All receptors derive from a woman between 18 and 29 years old in good health.

The chain joins TRBV24-1 to TRBJ2-7; D is possibly TRBD1 or TRBD2 (5 bases each). The length of the CDR3 is 13 residues. The germline gives CDR1 KGHDR, CDR2 SFDVKD. V lost 8 bases, J lost 0 bases, and 10 bases lay in between. The CDR3 bases are TGTGCCACCATCGCAGGGAGCTCCTACGAGCAGTACTTC. This sequence encodes CATIAGSSYEQYF.

The table lists this clonotype with many counts. This rearrangement joins TRBV5-1 to TRBJ1-5; no firm D call. This CDR3 is built from 14 residues. V lost 1 base and J lost 4, with 9 bases in between. Germline lookup yields CDR1 SGHRS and CDR2 YFSETQ. Here the CDR3 reads CASSLWPGNQPQHF. In DNA form, the CDR3 reads TGCGCCAGCAGCTTGTGGCCTGGGAATCAGCCCCAGCATTTT.

The table lists this clonotype with many counts. The chain combines TRBV15 with TRBJ1-5; possibly TRBD1 for D (6 bases). CDR3 length equals 15 residues. Germline CDR1 and CDR2: LNHNV and YYDKDF (reference sequence). Between the trimmed V and J ends, which lost 6 bases and 6 bases, there was a span of 18 bases. Here the CDR3 reads CATRTGGGEGQPQHF. The CDR3 DNA is TGTGCCACCAGGACAGGAGGTGGGGAGGGTCAGCCCCAGCATTTT.

This clonotype was seen at least ten times. The chain links TRBV29-1 to TRBJ2-5, with D possibly being TRBD1 (6 bases). V was pared by 7 bases and J by 5 bases, with 17 bases between. CDR1 is SQVTM, CDR2 ANQGSEA, per germline. This CDR3 is 13 amino acids long. CDR3 residues: CSATSGAVETQYF. CDR3 sequence (DNA): TGCAGCGCCACCTCAGGGGCGGTGGAGACCCAGTACTTC.

This clonotype was seen a handful of times. The chain employs TRBV3-1 and TRBJ2-7; 13 bases are shared with TRBD2. The germline gives CDR1 LGHDT, CDR2 YNNKEL (reference sequence). The CDR3 runs to 17 residues. J was trimmed by 4 bases and V by 0 bases; bases with no gene match: 6. In DNA form, the CDR3 reads TGTGCCAGCAGCCAAGATCGGACTAGCGGGAGAATGTACGAGCAGTACTTC. Amino acid sequence: CASSQDRTSGRMYEQYF.

The chain carries TRBV6-1 and TRBJ2-1; 9 nucleotides match TRBD1. The CDR3 is 16 amino acids. The V gene end was trimmed by 6 bases and the J gene end by 8 bases; junction bases not matched to a gene: 14. CDR1 and CDR2 from the germline V gene are MNHNS and SASEGT. The CDR3: CASSQDPGQGGHEQFF. As DNA, the CDR3 is TGTGCCAGCAGCCAAGACCCGGGACAGGGAGGGCATGAGCAGTTCTTC.

This clonotype was found a few times. The chain is built from TRBV12-3 or TRBV12-4 and TRBJ2-7; 7 positions match TRBD1. The CDR3 contains 14 residues. V was pared by 6 bases and J by 3 bases, with 8 bases of the junction left unmatched. The CDR3 loop reads CASRPTGDYYEQYF. In DNA, the CDR3 is TGTGCCAGCAGGCCTACAGGGGATTACTACGAGCAGTACTTC.

Ten or more counts support this clonotype. The gene calls are TRBV6-5 and TRBJ2-1, with TRBD2 identical over 7 bases. J gave up 4 bases and V 6 bases, and 9 bases lay outside the gene matches. Germline CDR1 MNHEY, CDR2 SVGAGI. This CDR3 is built from 15 residues. The CDR3 bases are TGTGCCAGCAGCCGAATGACTAGCTCGTACAATGAGCAGTTCTTC. Amino acid sequence: CASSRMTSSYNEQFF.

This clonotype has a handful of counts. The DNA for the CDR3 is TGTGCCAGCAGTTTTAGGACACCACTACTAGATGAAAAACTGTTTTTT. It translates to CASSFRTPLLDEKLFF. The genes are TRBV12-3 or TRBV12-4 and TRBJ1-4, with D possibly TRBD1 on 5 matching bases. Trimming shortened V by 3 bases and J by 6 bases, and 17 bases separated the two germline ends. The CDR3 sequence is 16 residues long.

The CDR3 reads CSVEAESDGYTF. The CDR3 bases are TGCAGCGTTGAAGCGGAATCGGATGGCTACACCTTC. This chain joins TRBV29-1 and TRBJ1-2; D ambiguous. Germline values: CDR1 SQVTM, CDR2 ANQGSEA. With 1 base removed from V and 6 bases from J, the gap between germline ends came to 9 bases. The CDR3 contains 12 residues.

V is TRBV7-2 and J is TRBJ2-1, with D unclear. This CDR3 has 14 amino acids. Germline loops: CDR1 SGHTA, CDR2 FQGNSA. Deletions cut 1 base from V and 4 bases from J, with 8 bases between. The CDR3 DNA sequence: TGTGCCAGCAGCTTAGTGGGCGGTTACAATGAGCAGTTCTTC. This sequence encodes CASSLVGGYNEQFF.

The V and J genes are TRBV5-1 and TRBJ2-1, with 9 bases aligning to TRBD2. This CDR3 has 15 residues. V dropped 4 bases and J dropped 6; count of bases not matched to a gene: 8. Germline assignment: CDR1 SGHRS and CDR2 YFSETQ. Here the CDR3 reads CASSLSGGGANEQFF. The DNA of the CDR3 is TGCGCCAGCAGCCTGAGTGGCGGGGGGGCCAATGAGCAGTTCTTC.

This clonotype turned up a few times. The J gene is TRBJ1-1, the V gene TRBV29-1; D remains ambiguous. V dropped 3 bases and J dropped 0 bases, with 14 bases sitting between them. CDR1 SQVTM and CDR2 ANQGSEA come from the germline V gene. The CDR3 consists of 15 residues. The CDR3 spells CSVEAKGSMNTEAFF. Here the CDR3 DNA reads TGCAGCGTTGAGGCAAAAGGTTCCATGAACACTGAAGCTTTCTTT.

This clonotype turned up a few times. The chain has TRBV10-3 and TRBJ1-2; 8 bases map to TRBD1. The germline CDR1 and CDR2 sequences are ENHRY and SYGVKD. This CDR3 is 15 amino acids long. V shed 8 bases and J 0 bases; nucleotides not matched to a gene: 8. The CDR3 is CAILSRDRSNYGYTF. CDR3 DNA: TGTGCCATCCTATCCCGGGACAGGTCTAACTATGGCTACACCTTC.

The table lists this clonotype with many counts. This chain connects TRBV11-2 to TRBJ2-1; D call uncertain. V was pared by 0 bases and J by 6 bases, with 12 bases between. The CDR3 is made up of 15 amino acids. The germline gives CDR1 SGHAT, CDR2 FQNNGV. CDR3 in DNA: TGTGCCAGCAGCTTAGATCTAGGAGCCTTCAATGAGCAGTTCTTC. Translating it yields CASSLDLGAFNEQFF.